The 28 T cell receptor beta chains reported below all come from one sample, sequenced in a study of cytomegalovirus exposure and HLA in healthy donors. Use of 60 Vbeta and 13 Jbeta primers characterized the PCR. Profiling relied on immunoSEQ multiplex PCR, and the TCRdb table lists in-frame clones only, not all of them. There are 250,000 or so clones in the sample; around nine tenths occur only once, and less than 2% lies in the top ten. The sequenced material came from PBMCs. These receptors originate from a girl aged 2-9 years in good health and CMV-seronegative.

V is TRBV2 and J is TRBJ1-5; D call uncertain. Per germline, CDR1 SNHLY and CDR2 FYNNEI. Deletions cut 4 bases from V and 7 bases from J, with 14 bases between. The CDR3 covers 14 residues. The CDR3 loop reads CASSGRGRGQPQHF. The CDR3 nucleotides are TGTGCCAGCAGTGGACGGGGAAGAGGACAGCCCCAGCATTTT. Full variable domain (missing parts from reference TRBV2 and TRBJ1-5): EPEVTQTPSHQVTQMGQEVILRCVPISNHLYFYWYRQILGQKVEFLVSFYNNEISEKSEIFDDQFSVERPDGSNFTLKIRSTKLEDSAMYFCASSGRGRGQPQHFGDGTRLSIL.

The chain recombines TRBV11-2 with TRBJ2-3, with 9 bases that match TRBD1. Germline lookup yields CDR1 SGHAT and CDR2 FQNNGV. There are 15 residues in the CDR3. V shed 5 bases, J shed 2 bases, and the junction held 5 bases outside the gene matches. CDR3 coding DNA: TGTGCCAGCAGCCTGGGACAGGGATACACAGATACGCAGTATTTT. It specifies CASSLGQGYTDTQYF.

The chain has TRBV10-2 and TRBJ1-5; D call uncertain. Germline CDR1 WSHSY, CDR2 SAAADI. CDR3 length: 15 residues. V gave up 2 bases and J gave up 0 bases, with 8 bases separating them. The CDR3, as DNA: TGCGCCAGCAGTGAGCGGGGTACTAGCAATCAGCCCCAGCATTTT. Translation: CASSERGTSNQPQHF.

A word on this clone: This sample includes further DNA sequences coding for the same CDR3. The rearrangement links TRBV6-1 to TRBJ1-1; D gene uncertain. V dropped 4 bases and J dropped 0 bases, with 6 bases sitting between them. Germline values: CDR1 MNHNS, CDR2 SASEGT. There are 13 residues in the CDR3. The chain's CDR3 is CASSVQVNTEAFF. CDR3 bases: TGTGCCAGCAGTGTCCAGGTGAACACTGAAGCTTTCTTT.

This chain uses TRBV9 with TRBJ2-3, with no clear D. Germline CDR1 reads SGDLS; CDR2 reads YYNGEE. Trimming left V 5 bases short and J 0 bases short, with 7 bases between. The CDR3 length is 13 residues. The CDR3: CASSGPSTDTQYF. For the CDR3, the DNA is TGTGCCAGCAGTGGGCCAAGCACAGATACGCAGTATTTT.

CDR3 sequence reads: CAIKTGGESPLHF. The CDR3 region has the DNA TGTGCCATCAAGACAGGGGGCGAATCACCCCTCCACTTT. This sequence joins TRBV10-3 and TRBJ1-6, with 10 bases fitting TRBD1. CDR3 length: 13 residues. Germline CDR1 is ENHRY and CDR2 is SYGVKD. V lost 7 bases, J lost 10 bases, and 4 bases stayed unmatched.

The gene calls are TRBV6-1 and TRBJ1-2; D possibly corresponds to TRBD1 (6 bases). CDR1 and CDR2 (germline): MNHNS, SASEGT. The V end lost 3 bases, the J end lost 8 bases, and 10 bases lay between the germline ends. The CDR3 is made up of 12 amino acids. For the CDR3, the DNA is TGTGCCAGCAGTGACAGGGGCGACGGCTACACCTTC. Translation gives CASSDRGDGYTF.

The DNA of the CDR3 is TGTGCCAGCAGTTTAGTGGGAGTCACAGATACGCAGTATTTT. This translates into CASSLVGVTDTQYF. J is TRBJ2-3 and V is TRBV27; perhaps TRBD2 as D (5 bases). The CDR3 covers 14 residues. Germline V gene data show CDR1 as MNHEY and CDR2 as SMNVEV (reference sequence). V was trimmed by 2 bases and J by 2 bases, leaving 8 bases between them.

This clone has just one count. The V and J genes are TRBV4-1 and TRBJ2-7; TRBD1 is a possible D gene (5 bases). With 4 bases removed from V and 2 bases from J, the gap between germline ends came to 9 bases. The CDR3 sequence is 13 residues long. Looked up from germline, CDR1 is MGHRA and CDR2 is YSYEKL. The CDR3 bases are TGCGCCAGCAGCCTTCAGGGTACCTACGAGCAGTACTTC. It yields the protein CASSLQGTYEQYF.

V gene TRBV23-1 combines with J gene TRBJ1-5; D remains unclear. TRBV23-1 is sorted into the ORF group, with uncertain function. The CDR3 covers 13 residues. Trimming shortened V by 8 bases and J by 9 bases, and 17 bases separated the two germline ends. In DNA form, the CDR3 reads TGCGCCAGCCGAGTTGGTATCTCTCGGCCCCAGCATTTT. It codes for CASRVGISRPQHF.

This chain links TRBV6-1 with TRBJ2-5; TRBD2 matches 10 bases. Germline V gene sequence: CDR1 MNHNS, CDR2 SASEGT. J was trimmed by 5 bases and V by 4 bases; bases with no gene match: 13. This CDR3 contains 17 residues. For the CDR3, the DNA is TGTGCCAGCAGTGGTAGCGGGAGGACCTTATGGGATGAGACCCAGTACTTC. It encodes CASSGSGRTLWDETQYF.

This sequence joins TRBV14 and TRBJ1-1, with D possibly TRBD1 on 6 matching bases. CDR1 is SGHDN, CDR2 FVKESK, per germline. The CDR3 extends over 17 amino acids. Trimming removed 0 bases at V and 1 base at J, with 15 bases between. CDR3 sequence (DNA): TGTGCCAGCAGCCAAGACAGCCAGGGGATATGGAACACTGAAGCTTTCTTT. Translation gives CASSQDSQGIWNTEAFF.

V is TRBV5-6 and J is TRBJ2-2; perhaps TRBD2 as D (6 bases). V was pared by 0 bases and J by 5 bases, with 11 bases between. This CDR3 is 15 amino acids long. Looked up from germline, CDR1 is SGHDT and CDR2 is YYEEEE. CDR3 coding DNA: TGTGCCAGCAGCTTGGCCCCGGGACTTACCGGGGAGCTGTTTTTT. Translated, it gives CASSLAPGLTGELFF.

V and J are TRBV10-1 and TRBJ2-1; 14 positions match TRBD2. Trimming cost V 4 bases and J 10 bases; bases outside gene matches: 3. This CDR3 is 14 amino acids long. In germline, CDR1 is WNHNN, CDR2 SYGVQD (reference sequence). CDR3 residues: CASSAGLAGVEQFF. CDR3 coding DNA: TGCGCCAGCAGTGCGGGACTAGCGGGGGTAGAGCAGTTCTTC.

The chain employs TRBV10-1 and TRBJ2-2; D is uncertain. The germline V gene encodes CDR1 WNHNN and CDR2 SYGVQD (reference sequence). The CDR3 consists of 13 residues. Trimming removed 2 bases from V and 4 bases from J, with 5 bases in between. The CDR3 is CASSEGPTGELFF. The CDR3 nucleotides read TGCGCCAGCAGTGAGGGCCCCACCGGGGAGCTGTTTTTT.

The V and J genes are TRBV7-2 and TRBJ2-5; D is possibly TRBD2 (5 bases). The CDR3 has 13 residues. Trimming cost V 1 base and J 2 bases, with 5 bases left between them. Germline V gene lookup returns CDR1 SGHTA and CDR2 FQGNSA. The CDR3 protein is CASSLGTQETQYF. DNA of the CDR3: TGTGCCAGCAGCTTAGGGACTCAAGAGACCCAGTACTTC. Full variable domain (missing parts from reference TRBV7-2 and TRBJ2-5): GAGVSQSPSNKVTEKGKDVELRCDPISGHTALYWYRQSLGQGLEFLIYFQGNSAPDKSGLPSDRFSAERTGGSVSTLTIQRTQQEDSAVYLCASSLGTQETQYFGPGTRLLVL.

The rearrangement uses TRBV7-8 and TRBJ1-5; D is perhaps TRBD1 (6 bases). The V gene's germline CDR1 is SGHVS and CDR2 FQNEAQ. Between the trimmed V and J ends, which lost 4 bases and 7 bases, there was a span of 17 bases. This CDR3 is 15 amino acids long. The CDR3 loop is CASSSSAGALQPQHF. The CDR3 region has the DNA TGTGCCAGCAGCTCCTCAGCAGGGGCTCTCCAGCCCCAGCATTTT.

This chain joins TRBV7-2 and TRBJ2-5, with D unresolved. Germline CDR1 is SGHTA and CDR2 is FQGNSA. This CDR3 spans 14 amino acids. Trimming took off 5 bases at V and 1 base at J, with 11 bases between the two ends. CDR3 DNA: TGTGCCAGCAGCCCCTACGGGTTCCAAGAGACCCAGTACTTC. Protein sequence: CASSPYGFQETQYF.

V gene TRBV28 combines with J gene TRBJ2-1; 9 bases fit TRBD2. V lost 2 bases, J lost 8 bases, and 4 bases stayed unmatched. Germline V CDR1 and CDR2: MDHEN, SYDVKM. This CDR3 region has 14 residues. The DNA of the CDR3 is TGTGCCAGCAGTTTAGCCCTAGCGGGGCATGAGCAGTTCTTC. This codes for CASSLALAGHEQFF. Supplemented by reference TRBV28 and TRBJ2-1, the full variable domain reads DVKVTQSSRYLVKRTGEKVFLECVQDMDHENMFWYRQDPGLGLRLIYFSYDVKMKEKGDIPEGYSVSREKKERFSLILESASTNQTSMYLCASSLALAGHEQFFGPGTRLTVL.

V gene TRBV9 combines with J gene TRBJ2-1; 9 nucleotides match TRBD1. The CDR3 runs 15 residues. The trim removed 3 bases at V and 8 bases at J, leaving 9 bases unmatched. CDR1 and CDR2 from the germline V gene are SGDLS and YYNGEE. The CDR3 region has the DNA TGTGCCAGCAGCGCCCAACAGGGGGCAAGAGATGAGCAGTTCTTC. Protein sequence: CASSAQQGARDEQFF.

V gene TRBV7-8 combines with J gene TRBJ1-1, with 8 bases identical to TRBD1. The CDR3 length is 16 residues. Trimming took 5 bases from V and 5 from J; bases not matched to a gene: 13. Germline lookup yields CDR1 SGHVS and CDR2 FQNEAQ. The CDR3 region has the DNA TGTGCCAGCAGCCCCCGACACACACAGGGGGGGACTGAAGCTTTCTTT. Its translation: CASSPRHTQGGTEAFF.

The V call is TRBV12-2, the J call TRBJ1-2. TRBV12-2 constitutes a pseudogene. The CDR3 is made up of 14 amino acids. CDR3 DNA sequence: TGTGCAAGTCTCCAATGGGGAGGGGACTATGGCTACACCTTC. Translation gives CASLQWGGDYGYTF.

The chain uses TRBV28 and TRBJ2-1; 8 bases line up with TRBD2. CDR1 and CDR2 from the germline V gene are MDHEN and SYDVKM. The junction had 14 bases not matched to a gene; V was cut back by 5 bases and J by 8 bases. This CDR3 has 16 amino acids. The CDR3 loop reads CASSVEERGPRDEQFF. CDR3 DNA sequence: TGTGCCAGCAGTGTTGAAGAGCGGGGGCCTAGGGATGAGCAGTTCTTC. The full variable domain, in which reference TRBV28 and TRBJ2-1 provide the parts outside the CDR3, is DVKVTQSSRYLVKRTGEKVFLECVQDMDHENMFWYRQDPGLGLRLIYFSYDVKMKEKGDIPEGYSVSREKKERFSLILESASTNQTSMYLCASSVEERGPRDEQFFGPGTRLTVL.

This rearrangement joins TRBV6-1 to TRBJ2-2, with a possible D match to TRBD1 (6 bases). V was clipped by 6 bases and J by 0 bases, with 11 bases between them. The germline V gene encodes CDR1 MNHNS and CDR2 SASEGT. The CDR3 is 15 amino acids. The CDR3 sequence: CASSHRTANTGELFF. Written as DNA, the CDR3 is TGTGCCAGCAGCCACCGGACAGCGAACACCGGGGAGCTGTTTTTT.

This clone was counted between two and nine times. The sample carries other DNA sequences with the same CDR3. This sequence joins TRBV28 and TRBJ1-2; the D is unclear. Trimming took 8 bases from V and 1 from J, leaving 8 bases between them. The CDR3 consists of 12 residues. CDR1 and CDR2 from the germline V gene are MDHEN and SYDVKM. The CDR3 loop is CASSRGNYGYTF. As DNA, the CDR3 is TGTGCCAGCTCCCGGGGTAACTATGGCTACACCTTC.

V and J are TRBV4-1 and TRBJ2-3, with TRBD2 as a possible D gene (5 bases). V was pared by 0 bases and J by 10 bases, with 11 bases between. Germline CDR1 is MGHRA and CDR2 is YSYEKL. CDR3 length: 13 residues. The CDR3 is CASSQEGASAQYF. CDR3 sequence (DNA): TGCGCCAGCAGCCAAGAGGGAGCGAGTGCGCAGTATTTT.

The rearrangement joins TRBV13 to TRBJ2-7; weak D call: TRBD1 (5 bases). V was cut by 7 bases and J by 0 bases, with 10 bases left in between. This CDR3 is 13 amino acids long. Germline values: CDR1 PRHDT, CDR2 FYEKMQ (reference sequence). CDR3 sequence reads: CASMGQDSYEQYF. The CDR3, as DNA: TGTGCCAGCATGGGGCAGGACTCCTACGAGCAGTACTTC.

The chain is built from TRBV5-4 and TRBJ2-7; 12 bases map to TRBD2. The germline V gene encodes CDR1 SGHNT and CDR2 YYREEE (reference sequence). CDR3 size: 16 residues. After removal of 4 bases from V and 7 bases from J, the junction contained 12 bases not matched to a gene. The CDR3 spells CASSPSLAGGPREQYF. The DNA for the CDR3 is TGTGCCAGCAGCCCGTCTCTAGCGGGAGGGCCAAGGGAGCAGTACTTC. The full variable domain, rest sourced from reference TRBV5-4 and TRBJ2-7, is ETGVTQSPTHLIKTRGQQVTLRCSSQSGHNTVSWYQQALGQGPQFIFQYYREEENGRGNFPPRFSGLQFPNYSSELNVNALELDDSALYLCASSPSLAGGPREQYFGPGTRLTVT.